Reported below is one T cell receptor beta chain. These data are taken from a study of blood T cell repertoires in COVID-19. For the study at large: Acute and convalescent COVID-19 specimens originated in the United States, Italy and Spain. The analysed material was cDNA or gDNA that came from T cells, B-cell-depleted T cells, or PBMCs.

Per the original methods: Scientists estimated how many nucleated cells there were by amplifying reference gene primers. TCRdb keeps only in-frame clones here, not all; method: immunoSEQ multiplex PCR. V and J calls and clone size come straight from that table; D and trimming were deduced from the DNA. The table includes roughly 150,000 clones, around nine tenths detected once. This TCR derives from a human donor in a cohort sampled during active COVID-19. The material sequenced was peripheral blood.

The CDR3 DNA reads TGTGCCAGCAGTTTAGGGTGGGCGGGCCCTAGCACAGATACGCAGTATTTT. Its protein is CASSLGWAGPSTDTQYF. V gene TRBV28 combines with J gene TRBJ2-3, with D maybe TRBD2 (5 bases). This CDR3 has 17 amino acids. Germline assignment: CDR1 MDHEN and CDR2 SYDVKM. With 2 bases removed from V and 0 bases from J, the gap between germline ends came to 15 bases.